This entry lists 7 T cell receptor beta chains sequenced from one sample in a study of T cells in Graves' hyperthyroidism and ophthalmopathy. TCR beta CDR3 sequences were amplified from RNA transcripts. RT-PCR in the first round (using the HTBI primer set) targeted the TCR CDR3. Each CDR3 protein gets one entry after TCRdb re-called the multiplex PCR reads with MiXCR. The sample shows around 350,000 distinct CDR3 sequences, roughly 15% of them seen only once. The sequencing input was blood. Every receptor here comes from a woman under 40 with Graves' ophthalmopathy.

The chain links TRBV7-2 to TRBJ2-3, with 10 bases lining up with TRBD2. The CDR3 is 15 amino acids. Per germline, CDR1 SGHTA and CDR2 FQGNSA. V was pared by 4 bases and J by 9 bases, with 10 bases of the junction left unmatched. Here the CDR3 DNA reads TGTGCCAGCAGCTCGAAGCGGGGGGGCCAAGAAACGCAGTATTTT. The encoded protein is CASSSKRGGQETQYF.

The rearrangement uses TRBV7-8 and TRBJ2-2; 13 bases are shared with TRBD2. This CDR3 contains 16 residues. The trim removed 1 base at V and 9 bases at J, leaving 5 bases unmatched. Germline values: CDR1 SGHVS, CDR2 FQNEAQ. CDR3 sequence: CASSLELAGGPWELFF. The CDR3 DNA is TGTGCCAGCAGCTTAGAACTAGCGGGGGGGCCTTGGGAGCTGTTTTTT.

The chain has TRBV20-1 and TRBJ2-7, with 15 bases fitting TRBD2. The CDR3 extends over 18 amino acids. From germline, CDR1 is DFQATT and CDR2 SNEGSKA (reference sequence). Germline trimming cut 5 bases from V and 0 bases from J; bases unmatched to any gene: 11. CDR3 sequence: CSASGLAGGPLSSYEQYF. The CDR3, as DNA: TGCAGTGCTTCCGGACTAGCGGGGGGGCCTTTGAGCTCCTACGAGCAGTACTTC.

In its sample, this clonotype was seen a few times. The chain recombines TRBV24-1 with TRBJ2-4; a weak D match, TRBD2 (5 bases). Looked up from germline, CDR1 is KGHDR and CDR2 is SFDVKD. The CDR3 covers 14 residues. V dropped 5 bases and J dropped 6 bases, with 13 bases sitting between them. CDR3 DNA sequence: TGTGCCACCAGTGCTCGGGGAGTCGGAAACATTCAGTACTTC. Amino acids: CATSARGVGNIQYF.

This clonotype was counted at least ten times. The chain couples TRBV29-1 to TRBJ2-7; 8 positions agree with TRBD1. The CDR3 loop spans 13 amino acids. Germline CDR1 is SQVTM and CDR2 is ANQGSEA. Losses at the gene ends were 6 bases for V and 0 bases for J; bases not matched to a gene: 4. CDR3 protein: CSVRGLRSYEQYF. The CDR3, as DNA: TGCAGCGTCAGGGGGCTACGCTCCTACGAGCAGTACTTC.

In its sample, this clonotype was seen many times. The chain combines TRBV6-1 with TRBJ1-1; no definite D call. The germline V gene encodes CDR1 MNHNS and CDR2 SASEGT. This CDR3 region has 16 residues. Between the trimmed V and J ends, which lost 6 bases and 3 bases, there was a span of 20 bases. The CDR3 coding sequence is TGTGCCAGCAGGCCCTCAGTGGGTCTTGGATACACTGAAGCTTTCTTT. Translating it yields CASRPSVGLGYTEAFF.

This clonotype turned up a few times. The chain uses TRBV5-1 and TRBJ2-7; 10 nucleotides match TRBD1. J was trimmed by 2 bases and V by 4 bases; bases with no gene match: 12. The germline V gene encodes CDR1 SGHRS and CDR2 YFSETQ. The CDR3 extends over 17 amino acids. The chain's CDR3 is CASSLRPGQGTPYEQYF. In DNA, the CDR3 is TGCGCCAGCAGCCTACGACCGGGACAGGGGACCCCCTACGAGCAGTACTTC.